One sample yielded the 23 T cell receptor beta chains listed below, sequenced in a study of T cell repertoires in cytomegalovirus infection. TCRdb analysed the reads with MiXCR anew, one entry per CDR3 protein. This sample has some 700,000 distinct CDR3 sequences; less than 40% occur once, and the top ten carry around 3%. The sequenced sample consisted of PBMCs. The receptors were sampled from a human donor in good health (CMV status not recorded). Some clones in this sample may be carry-over from other donors' samples.

The CDR3 protein is CASRSPGQVHEQYF. The CDR3 bases are TGTGCCAGCAGGTCCCCGGGACAGGTCCACGAGCAGTACTTC. This chain connects TRBV6-1 to TRBJ2-7, with 8 bases matching TRBD1. CDR1 and CDR2 from the germline V gene are MNHNS and SASEGT. The CDR3 length is 14 residues. Trimming removed 6 bases from V and 5 bases from J; junction bases left unmatched: 9.

This clonotype was detected a few times. The J gene is TRBJ1-5, the V gene TRBV12-3 or TRBV12-4, with a tentative D call TRBD1 (6 bases). Between the trimmed V and J ends, which lost 2 bases and 0 bases, there was a span of 8 bases. The CDR3 is 15 residues long. The CDR3 sequence: CASSLQGSSNQPQHF. CDR3 nucleotides: TGTGCCAGCAGTTTACAGGGGTCTAGCAATCAGCCCCAGCATTTT.

In its sample, this clonotype was seen a few times. This chain links TRBV20-1 with TRBJ2-7; 10 bases agree with TRBD2. J gave up 3 bases and V 4 bases, and 3 bases lay outside the gene matches. The germline CDR1 and CDR2 sequences are DFQATT and SNEGSKA (reference sequence). The CDR3 has 13 residues. The chain's CDR3 is CSATGLADYEQYF. DNA for the CDR3: TGCAGTGCTACTGGACTAGCGGACTACGAGCAGTACTTC.

V is TRBV28 and J is TRBJ1-5; 12 bases match TRBD1. The CDR3 is made up of 18 amino acids. CDR1 is MDHEN and CDR2 is SYDVKM in the germline V gene. V shed 3 bases, J shed 3 bases, and the junction held 9 bases outside the gene matches. In DNA, the CDR3 is TGTGCCAGCAGTTTTTCTGGGACAGGGGGCGCCTCCAATCAGCCCCAGCATTTT. Translating gives CASSFSGTGGASNQPQHF.

The rearrangement joins TRBV28 to TRBJ1-5, with D possibly TRBD1 on 5 matching bases. This CDR3 region has 17 residues. Trimming shortened V by 6 bases and J by 1 base, and 19 bases separated the two germline ends. Germline V CDR1 and CDR2: MDHEN, SYDVKM. The CDR3 DNA follows: TGTGCCAGCAGCCCGCCAGGGTGGGTTGGGAGCAATCAGCCCCAGCATTTT. Encoded protein: CASSPPGWVGSNQPQHF.

The rearrangement uses TRBV29-1 and TRBJ2-7, with 9 bases that match TRBD1. The trim removed 5 bases at V and 4 bases at J, leaving 3 bases unmatched. Germline-derived CDR1 and CDR2 are SQVTM and ANQGSEA. The CDR3 is made up of 12 amino acids. CDR3 in DNA: TGCAGCGTTCGGACAGGGGTGTACGAGCAGTACTTC. It encodes CSVRTGVYEQYF.

This clonotype was counted only a few times. V gene TRBV12-3 or TRBV12-4 combines with J gene TRBJ1-6; a possible D gene is TRBD1 (5 bases). Deletions cut 4 bases from V and 5 bases from J, with 12 bases between. The CDR3 sequence is 15 residues long. The CDR3 spells CASSSRDGHNSPLHF. CDR3 in DNA: TGTGCCAGCAGTTCCCGGGACGGCCATAATTCACCCCTCCACTTT.

The chain couples TRBV20-1 to TRBJ1-1; no clear D. Trimming took 4 bases from V and 0 from J, leaving 9 bases between them. Germline loops: CDR1 DFQATT, CDR2 SNEGSKA (reference sequence). The CDR3 spans 13 residues. The CDR3 region is CSAKLTVNTEAFF. The CDR3 coding sequence is TGCAGTGCTAAATTAACAGTGAACACTGAAGCTTTCTTT.

This chain joins TRBV5-4 and TRBJ2-3; possibly TRBD2 for D (6 bases). Germline CDR1 reads SGHNT; CDR2 reads YYREEE (reference sequence). The CDR3 extends over 16 amino acids. Trimming shortened V by 2 bases and J by 4 bases, and 17 bases separated the two germline ends. The CDR3 bases are TGTGCCAGCAGCTTTTTTGGAGGGAGTCCCGCAGATACGCAGTATTTT. Encoded protein: CASSFFGGSPADTQYF.

This chain connects TRBV6-1 to TRBJ1-2; no firm D call. CDR1 and CDR2 from the germline V gene are MNHNS and SASEGT. V dropped 1 base and J dropped 7 bases, with 4 bases sitting between them. The CDR3 loop spans 11 amino acids. The DNA of the CDR3 is TGTGCCAGCAGTGAAGGGAGTGGCTACACCTTC. It is translated as CASSEGSGYTF.

A note on this clonotype: Given the absence of the conserved phenylalanine or tryptophan at the CDR3 end, a read error is likely. This chain links TRBV7-2 with TRBJ2-1; TRBD2 aligns across 7 bases. V shed 6 bases, J shed 9 bases, and the junction held 14 bases outside the gene matches. Germline V lookup: CDR1 SGHTA, CDR2 FQGNSA. CDR3 length equals 15 residues. CDR3 sequence (DNA): TGTGCCAGCAGTGGTGGGGCGGGAGTCGGTCGTGAGCAGTTCATC. Its protein product is CASSGGAGVGREQFI.

This clonotype was counted at least ten times. The chain employs TRBV7-2 and TRBJ1-5; no clear D. CDR3 length: 16 residues. Deletions cut 4 bases from V and 0 bases from J, with 13 bases between. The germline CDR1 and CDR2 sequences are SGHTA and FQGNSA. CDR3 sequence: CASSSRTGYSNQPQHF. The DNA for the CDR3 is TGTGCCAGCAGCTCTAGGACCGGTTATAGCAATCAGCCCCAGCATTTT.

This chain links TRBV12-3 or TRBV12-4 with TRBJ1-1; 7 bases line up with TRBD1. Trimming took 2 bases from V and 8 from J; bases not matched to a gene: 8. CDR3 length equals 14 residues. This CDR3 is CASSLPGQLREAFF. CDR3 DNA: TGTGCCAGCAGTTTACCGGGACAGCTAAGAGAAGCTTTCTTT.

This clonotype was seen a handful of times. The genes are TRBV7-2 and TRBJ2-1; the match to TRBD2 covers 10 bases. The CDR3 has 14 amino acids. Germline V gene sequence: CDR1 SGHTA, CDR2 FQGNSA. J was trimmed by 10 bases and V by 6 bases; bases with no gene match: 9. CDR3 DNA sequence: TGTGCCAGCAGTCTCCGTGTTAGCGGGGGGGAGCAGTTCTTC. Amino acids: CASSLRVSGGEQFF.

This clonotype has more than one count but fewer than ten. The chain recombines TRBV11-2 with TRBJ2-1; a weak D match, TRBD1 (6 bases). V lost 7 bases and J 6 bases, leaving 16 bases between the germline ends. This CDR3 contains 14 residues. CDR1 and CDR2 (germline): SGHAT, FQNNGV. The CDR3 region is CASILNRAGNEQFF. CDR3 bases: TGTGCCAGCATCCTAAACAGGGCCGGCAATGAGCAGTTCTTC.

The V and J genes are TRBV12-5 and TRBJ2-3; perhaps TRBD1 as D (6 bases). Germline V CDR1 and CDR2: LGHNT, FRNRAP. The CDR3 spans 16 residues. Trimming took off 0 bases at V and 0 bases at J, with 10 bases between the two ends. This chain's CDR3 is CASGLVTGQSTDTQYF. Written as DNA, the CDR3 is TGTGCTAGTGGTTTGGTTACAGGGCAGAGCACAGATACGCAGTATTTT.

V and J are TRBV19 and TRBJ2-3; D gene unclear. The V end was cut by 6 bases, the J end by 0 bases, with 10 bases between. Germline V gives CDR1 LNHDA, CDR2 SQIVND (reference sequence). The CDR3 consists of 14 residues. The CDR3 bases are TGTGCCAGTAGATCTCGCGGAAGCACAGATACGCAGTATTTT. Translating it yields CASRSRGSTDTQYF.

The J gene is TRBJ2-1, the V gene TRBV12-3 or TRBV12-4, with 9 positions matching TRBD2. J lost 4 bases, V lost 4 bases, and 11 bases had no gene match. The CDR3 is 17 residues long. The CDR3 loop reads CASSSAGGPDVYNEQFF. The CDR3 DNA is TGTGCCAGCAGTTCGGCGGGAGGGCCCGACGTTTACAATGAGCAGTTCTTC.

This clonotype was detected only a few times. This sequence joins TRBV20-1 and TRBJ2-1; TRBD2 might be the D (5 bases). V lost 4 bases, J lost 2 bases, and 9 bases lay in between. The CDR3 runs to 13 residues. The V gene's germline CDR1 is DFQATT and CDR2 SNEGSKA (reference sequence). CDR3 sequence (DNA): TGCAGTGCTACGAGCGGAACCTACAATGAGCAGTTCTTC. Protein sequence: CSATSGTYNEQFF.

The chain couples TRBV7-9 to TRBJ2-7, with 8 bases matching TRBD2. V lost 5 bases, J lost 2 bases, and 8 bases stayed unmatched. The length of the CDR3 is 15 residues. Germline CDR1 and CDR2: SEHNR and FQNEAQ (reference sequence). CDR3 in amino acids: CASSPAGAETYEQYF. CDR3 sequence (DNA): TGTGCCAGCAGCCCAGCGGGGGCGGAAACCTACGAGCAGTACTTC.

This clonotype was recorded a few times. The gene calls are TRBV15 and TRBJ1-1, with no clear D. The germline V gene has CDR1 LNHNV and CDR2 YYDKDF (reference sequence). V was cut by 6 bases and J by 1 base, with 6 bases left in between. CDR3 size: 12 residues. CDR3 nucleotide sequence: TGTGCCACCAGTCGGACGAACACTGAAGCTTTCTTT. Its translation is CATSRTNTEAFF.

This clonotype was recorded many times. The rearrangement links TRBV7-6 to TRBJ1-2, with D perhaps TRBD1 (5 bases). V dropped 4 bases and J dropped 7 bases, with 19 bases sitting between them. CDR3 size: 15 residues. Germline CDR1 is SGHVS and CDR2 is FNYEAQ. CDR3 DNA: TGTGCCAGCAGCTGCGGGACGAGAACGAGATGTGGCTACACCTTC. Translation gives CASSCGTRTRCGYTF. The whole variable domain, remainder taken from reference TRBV7-6 and TRBJ1-2, is GAGVSQSPRYKVTKRGQDVALRCDPISGHVSLYWYRQALGQGPEFLTYFNYEAQQDKSGLPNDRFSAERPEGSISTLTIQRTEQRDSAMYRCASSCGTRTRCGYTFGSGTRLTVV.

The chain recombines TRBV12-3 or TRBV12-4 with TRBJ2-6, with a weak D call TRBD1 (5 bases). Trimming stripped 5 bases from V and 0 bases from J, with 11 bases between. The CDR3 runs to 16 residues. The CDR3 region is CASSAQVPSGANVLTF. The CDR3 DNA follows: TGTGCCAGCAGTGCACAGGTCCCCTCTGGGGCCAACGTCCTGACTTTC.